This TCR beta chain was observed in a study of T cell repertoires in cytomegalovirus infection. TCRdb re-analysed the reads in MiXCR, keeping a single row per CDR3 protein. Of about 830,000 distinct CDR3 sequences listed, approximately 30% are singletons. V was cut by 3 bases and J by 4 bases, with 22 bases left in between. Germline CDR1 is SGHKS and CDR2 is YYEKEE (reference sequence). This CDR3 is built from 18 residues. Study observations and caveats: HLA-C-restricted TCR beta clonotypes specific for CMV led the ex vivo response.

With respect to this clonotype: Its specificity is not known.

This rearrangement joins TRBV5-5 to TRBJ1-4; possible D gene TRBD1, 6 bases. The receptor was isolated from a human donor in good health (CMV status not recorded). Some clones in this sample may be carry-over from other donors' samples. Sequences were derived from cultured CD8+ T cells from PBMCs, sampled from culture after CMV antigen stimulation. CDR3 amino acids: CASSSVGGSSLFNEKLFF. DNA for the CDR3: TGTGCCAGCAGCTCCGTGGGGGGCTCTTCTTTATTTAATGAAAAACTGTTTTTT.